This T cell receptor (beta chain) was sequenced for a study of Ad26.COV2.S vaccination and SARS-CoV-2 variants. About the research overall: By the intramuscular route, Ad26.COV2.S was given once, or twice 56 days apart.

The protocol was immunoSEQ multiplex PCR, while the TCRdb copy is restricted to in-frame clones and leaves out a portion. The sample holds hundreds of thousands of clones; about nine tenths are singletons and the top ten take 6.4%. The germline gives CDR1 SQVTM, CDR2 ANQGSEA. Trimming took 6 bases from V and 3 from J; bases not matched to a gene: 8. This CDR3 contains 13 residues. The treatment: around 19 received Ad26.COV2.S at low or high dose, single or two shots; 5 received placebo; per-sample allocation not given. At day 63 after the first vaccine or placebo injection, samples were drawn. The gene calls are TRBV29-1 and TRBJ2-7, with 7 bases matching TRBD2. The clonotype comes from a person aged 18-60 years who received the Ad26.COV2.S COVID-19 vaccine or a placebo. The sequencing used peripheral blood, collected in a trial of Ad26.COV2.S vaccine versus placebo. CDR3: CSVAGRELYEQYF. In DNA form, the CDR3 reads TGCAGCGTGGCTGGGCGGGAGCTCTACGAGCAGTACTTC.